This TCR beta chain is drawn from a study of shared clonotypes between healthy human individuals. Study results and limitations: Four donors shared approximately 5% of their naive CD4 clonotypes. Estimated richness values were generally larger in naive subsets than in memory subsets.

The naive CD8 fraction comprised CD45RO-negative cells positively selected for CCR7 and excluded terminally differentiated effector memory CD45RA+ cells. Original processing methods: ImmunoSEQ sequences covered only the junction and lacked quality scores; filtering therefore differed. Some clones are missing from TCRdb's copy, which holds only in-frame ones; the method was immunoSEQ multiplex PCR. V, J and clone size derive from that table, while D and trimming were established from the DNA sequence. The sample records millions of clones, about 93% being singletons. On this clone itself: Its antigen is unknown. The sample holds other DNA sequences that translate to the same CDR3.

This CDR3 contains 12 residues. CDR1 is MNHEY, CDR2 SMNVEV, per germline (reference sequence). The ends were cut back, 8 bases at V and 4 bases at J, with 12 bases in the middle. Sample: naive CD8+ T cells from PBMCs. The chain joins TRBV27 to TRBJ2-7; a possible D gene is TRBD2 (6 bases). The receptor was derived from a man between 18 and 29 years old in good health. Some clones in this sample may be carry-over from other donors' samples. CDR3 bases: TGTGCCAGCGGAAGCGGGCCTTACGAGCAGTACTTC. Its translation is CASGSGPYEQYF.